The entry below describes one T cell receptor beta chain. This clone has just a few counts. The antigen it recognizes is unknown. The CDR3 end is not reached by the read, which stops 3 residues before it; the germline J gene fills it in. This sample was taken from a study of T cell clonality in common variable immunodeficiency (dated by TCRdb to between 2015 and 2016). For sequencing input, CVID and control samples contributed equivalent amounts of genomic DNA. For every sample, a 60 bp segment covering the rearranged TCRbeta CDR3 region was amplified and then sequenced. The immunoSEQ assay, a bias-corrected multiplex PCR combined with high-throughput sequencing, was used to amplify TCRbeta. Concerning the study's data processing: Every unique nucleotide sequence was considered a clone and was annotated with V, D and J genes, copy number and frequency. Sequences were labeled productive if in frame, and non-productive if out of frame or containing stop codons. As previously described, Shannon's entropy was used to calculate clonality. Mean CDR3 Kyte-Doolittle hydropathy was derived from the predicted amino acid sequences of productive clones. Hierarchical clustering of scaled V gene usage was performed with the R hclust function using Manhattan distance and complete linkage. Sharing of clones by CDR3 amino acid sequence was evaluated through resampling of 12 repertoires per group over 100 rounds. Repertoires were searched for approximately 70 published EBV-specific and approximately 240 published CMV-specific TCRbeta sequences. Two CVID samples yielding fewer than 10,000 sequences were excluded from analysis, leaving 42 CVID repertoires. TCRdb stores this immuneACCESS table with in-frame sequences only. Part of the clones is absent; in the studies checked, under half of the shortfall reflects unresolved V genes, and no reason is known for the rest. For V, J and clone size, that table is used; D and trimming come from the DNA. Listed for this sample are about 74,000 clones, none observed only a single time. Around 0.8% of the sample is taken by the ten largest.

Reading the germline V gene gives CDR1 SGHRS and CDR2 YFSETQ. Trimming removed 2 bases from V and 0 bases from J; the gene matches leave 5 bases unexplained. The CDR3 runs 16 residues from the cysteine to the phenylalanine. The DNA shown is the part of the CDR3 that was read: 39 bases, in frame from base 1. Most CVID patients and most healthy controls were of Caucasian heritage. Heparinized peripheral whole blood samples of about 4.5 to 8.5 ml were obtained from each donor. Genomic DNA from adults with common variable immune deficiency (CVID) and from healthy adult controls was used to sequence TCRbeta CDR3 repertoires. The control group comprised about 22 healthy adult volunteers, roughly 12 female and roughly ten male, aged roughly 23 to 66 years with a mean age of roughly 32. Diluted blood was density-centrifuged over Hypaque 1077 or Ficoll-Paque to isolate peripheral blood mononuclear cells. Genomic DNA was extracted from unsorted mononuclear cells by Qiagen column purification or by a centrifugation-based method.

Beyond this particular receptor, the publication reports: According to the authors, figuring out what caused the increased clonality in CVID would require sequencing the repertoires of T cell subpopulations. TCRbeta clonality was higher in CVID subjects than in healthy controls (t-test p = 0.018), and the increase was most characteristic of about a third of subjects. Healthy controls shared more TCRbeta clones with each other than CVID subjects shared among themselves (p < 0.0001). Even though DNA input was equal, the average per sample came to 80,000 to 100,000 unique sequences for controls compared with about 31,547 for CVID samples. CVID TCRbeta sequences reportedly showed fewer deletions and N-nucleotide insertions and lacked highly modified clones with 13 or more V deletions. Differences among patients in the CVID cohort limited the correlations between repertoire features and clinical complications.

This receptor chain uses TRBV5-1 and TRBJ2-1, with TRBD2 matching 7 junction bases. The clonotype comes from a person aged 18 to 70 in good health. Sequencing was performed on peripheral blood mononuclear cells. The CDR3 protein is CASSFTAGASYNEQFF. The sequenced CDR3 bases are TGCGCCAGCAGCTTTACCGCGGGAGCCTCCTACAATGAG.